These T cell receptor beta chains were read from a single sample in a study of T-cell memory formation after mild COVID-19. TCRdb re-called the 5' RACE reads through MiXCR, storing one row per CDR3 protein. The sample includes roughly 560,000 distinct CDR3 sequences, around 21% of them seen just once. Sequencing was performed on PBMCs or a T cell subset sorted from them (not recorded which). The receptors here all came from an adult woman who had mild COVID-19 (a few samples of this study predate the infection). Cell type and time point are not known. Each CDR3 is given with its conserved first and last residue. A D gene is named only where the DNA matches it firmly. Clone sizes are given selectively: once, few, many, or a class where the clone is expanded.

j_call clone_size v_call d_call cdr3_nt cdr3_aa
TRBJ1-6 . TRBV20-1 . TGCAGTGCTAGAGAGGGTCGGGCGGGTTCACCCCTCCACTTT CSAREGRAGSPLHF
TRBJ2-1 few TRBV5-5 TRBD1 TGTGCCAGCAGCTTGGACTGGGACAGCTCCTACAATGAGCAGTTCTTC CASSLDWDSSYNEQFF
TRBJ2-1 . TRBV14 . TGTGCCAGCAGCTCCCAGATGGGGGGAGGTGAGCAGTTCTTC CASSSQMGGGEQFF
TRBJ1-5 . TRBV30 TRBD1 TGTGCCTGGAGCGGCAGGGGGGACTCCCAGCCCCAGCATTTT CAWSGRGDSQPQHF
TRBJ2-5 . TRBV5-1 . TGCGCCAGCAGCTTGGCCGCGAATTCCCAAGAGACCCAGTACTTC CASSLAANSQETQYF
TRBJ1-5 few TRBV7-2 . TGTGCCAGCAGCTTAAGGCAGGGGCTTTTCCAGCCCCAGCATTTT CASSLRQGLFQPQHF
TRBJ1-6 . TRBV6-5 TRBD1 TGTGCCAGCAGTTCGGACAGGTTCCTGCCCCTCCACTTT CASSSDRFLPLHF
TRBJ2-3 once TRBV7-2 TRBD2 TGTGCCAGCAGCCCGTGGGTCGCGGGAGTTCGGGGGACAGATACGCAGTATTTT CASSPWVAGVRGTDTQYF
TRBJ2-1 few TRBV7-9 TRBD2 TGTGCCAGCAGCCTTGTAGCGGGAGGGCCAAGAAATGAGCAGTTCTTC CASSLVAGGPRNEQFF
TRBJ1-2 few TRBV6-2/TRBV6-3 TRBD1 TGTGCCAGCAGCATTACAGGGGTCTATGGCTACACCTTC CASSITGVYGYTF
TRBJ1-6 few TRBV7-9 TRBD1 TGTGCCAGCAGCTTAAAAGGACAGGGGGCTTCACCCCTCCACTTT CASSLKGQGASPLHF
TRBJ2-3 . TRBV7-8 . TGTGCCAGCAGCCAGGGACCGTCAGATACGCAGTATTTT CASSQGPSDTQYF
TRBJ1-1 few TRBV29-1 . TGCAGCGCAACTTTGCGCTTCCAAGCTTTCTTT CSATLRFQAFF
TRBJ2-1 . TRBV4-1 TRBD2 TGCGCCAGCAGCCAACCCTCGGGTACTAGCGGGGGGGATGAGCAGTTCTTC CASSQPSGTSGGDEQFF
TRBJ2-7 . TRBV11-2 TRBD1 TGTGCCAGCAGCTTAGCGTTACAGGGGGCCTACGAGCAGTACTTC CASSLALQGAYEQYF
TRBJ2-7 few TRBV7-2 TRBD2 TGTGCCAGCAGCTTAGTCCCTAGCGGTTACCTAACGTACGAGCAGTACTTC CASSLVPSGYLTYEQYF
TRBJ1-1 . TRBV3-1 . TGTGCCAGCAGCCAGACGGGTGAAGCTTTCTTT CASSQTGEAFF
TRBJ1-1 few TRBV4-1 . TGCGCCAGCAGCCAAGGACTCACTGAAGCTTTCTTT CASSQGLTEAFF
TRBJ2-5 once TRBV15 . TGTGCCACCAGCAGCCTTCCAGGAGTGACCCAGTACTTC CATSSLPGVTQYF
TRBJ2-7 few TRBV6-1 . TGTGCCAGCAGTTTACTAGCCCTCGGGTCCTACGAGCAGTACTTC CASSLLALGSYEQYF
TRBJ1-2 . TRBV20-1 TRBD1 TGCAGTGCTAGAGATGCCCTTTCCGGGACAGTGAAGCCCTATGGCTACACCTTC CSARDALSGTVKPYGYTF
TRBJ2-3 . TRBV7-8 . TGTGCCAGCAGCTTAGATGGGGCCAGAAGGGATACGCAGTATTTT CASSLDGARRDTQYF
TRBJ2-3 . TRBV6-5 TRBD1 TGTGCCAGCAGTTACGGGGGACAGGACACAGATACGCAGTATTTT CASSYGGQDTDTQYF
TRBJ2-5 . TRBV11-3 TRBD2 TGTGCCAGCAGCTCCGGGACTAGCGGGACTTGGGAAGAGACCCAGTACTTC CASSSGTSGTWEETQYF
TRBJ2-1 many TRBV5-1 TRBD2 TGCGCCAGCAGCTTGGTAAGGCGGGAGCGGGCCTCCTACAATGAGCAGTTCTTC CASSLVRRERASYNEQFF
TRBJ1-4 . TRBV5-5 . TGTGCCAGCAGCCCCCTCGGACAGAGCACAACTAATGAAAAACTGTTTTTT CASSPLGQSTTNEKLFF
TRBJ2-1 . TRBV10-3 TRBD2 TGTGCCATCAGTGAGTCGAAGGGACTAGAATACAATGAGCAGTTCTTC CAISESKGLEYNEQFF
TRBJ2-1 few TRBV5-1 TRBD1 TGCGCCAGCAGGTTGGGGACAGGGGGCTCCTACAATGAGCAGTTCTTC CASRLGTGGSYNEQFF
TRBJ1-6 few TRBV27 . TGTGCCAGCAGTTTCACCCAGGGGTATAATTCACCCCTCCACTTT CASSFTQGYNSPLHF
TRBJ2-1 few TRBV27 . TGTGCCAGTATAAGGGGGGCCGATGTCAATGAGCAGTTCTTC CASIRGADVNEQFF
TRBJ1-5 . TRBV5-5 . TGTGCCAGCAGCTCAGAAGGACTGAGCAATCAGCCCCAGCATTTT CASSSEGLSNQPQHF
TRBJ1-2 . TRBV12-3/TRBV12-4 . TGTGCCAGCAGTTTCGTGGGGGGCTTTGGCTACACCTTC CASSFVGGFGYTF
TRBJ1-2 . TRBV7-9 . TGTGCCAGCAGCCTCCCCAGTGGGATGGGGGGGGATGGCTACACCTTC CASSLPSGMGGDGYTF
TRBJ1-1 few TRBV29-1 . TGCAGCGTTGAGAGGGATCCGAACACTGAAGCTTTCTTT CSVERDPNTEAFF
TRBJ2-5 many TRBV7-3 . TGTGCCAGCAGCTTAAGGGGACGTGTTTCGGGAGAGACCCAGTACTTC CASSLRGRVSGETQYF
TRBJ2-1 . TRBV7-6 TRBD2 TGTGCAAGCAGCCGCGTGATAGCGGGGGTTGAGCAGTTCTTC CASSRVIAGVEQFF
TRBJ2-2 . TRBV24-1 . TGTGCCACCAGTGATTTGGCCAGGGAGCCTACCGGGGAGCTGTTTTTT CATSDLAREPTGELFF
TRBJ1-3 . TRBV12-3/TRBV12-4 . TGTGCCAGCAGTCGACAGGTGGTAGCCGGAAACACCATATATTTT CASSRQVVAGNTIYF
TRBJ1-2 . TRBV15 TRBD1 TGTGCCACCAGCAGGGGACAGAGCTATGGCTACACCTTC CATSRGQSYGYTF
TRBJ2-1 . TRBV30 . TGTGCCTGGAGGTCTATGGGTGAGCAGTTCTTC CAWRSMGEQFF
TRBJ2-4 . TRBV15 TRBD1 TGTGCCACCGCGACAGGGGCCATTGGGGCCAAAAACATTCAGTACTTC CATATGAIGAKNIQYF
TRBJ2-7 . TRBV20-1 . TGCAGTGCTAGAGTGAGAAGCTCCTACGAGCAGTACTTC CSARVRSSYEQYF
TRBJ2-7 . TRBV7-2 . TGTGCCAGCAGCCCCGTGGGGACGGGGCCCTACGAGCAGTACTTC CASSPVGTGPYEQYF
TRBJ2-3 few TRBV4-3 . TGCGCCAGCAGCCCCTTCGGGCCTGAAACGCAGTATTTT CASSPFGPETQYF
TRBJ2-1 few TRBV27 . TGTGCCAGCAGCTCCTGGGGAGGCCAGTTCTTC CASSSWGGQFF